Shown below are 29 T cell receptor beta chains from a single sample sequenced in a study of blood T cell repertoires in COVID-19. Generated by immunoSEQ multiplex PCR, the TCRdb table keeps only in-frame clones and is missing some. The table has 85,000 to 110,000 clones, roughly 87% seen once. Sequenced sample: peripheral blood. All receptors come from an elderly woman in a cohort sampled during active COVID-19.

The V call is TRBV10-3, the J call TRBJ1-2; TRBD1 matches at 7 bases. Germline assignment: CDR1 ENHRY and CDR2 SYGVKD. Unmatched junction bases numbered 8, after V lost 11 bases and J lost 5 bases. The CDR3 length is 12 residues. The CDR3: CAAETGKYGYTF. Here the CDR3 DNA reads TGTGCCGCAGAGACAGGGAAGTATGGCTACACCTTC.

The V gene is TRBV12-5, the J gene TRBJ1-5; D is ambiguous. The V gene's germline CDR1 is LGHNT and CDR2 FRNRAP. The CDR3 has 15 amino acids. Trimming removed 5 bases from V and 5 bases from J, with 16 bases in between. The CDR3 sequence is CASGPQEALHQPQHF. CDR3 DNA sequence: TGTGCTAGTGGTCCCCAGGAGGCCCTCCATCAGCCCCAGCATTTT.

V usage is TRBV7-9 and J usage is TRBJ2-6, with a tentative D call TRBD1 (5 bases). The CDR3 is 14 amino acids. Germline V gives CDR1 SEHNR, CDR2 FQNEAQ (reference sequence). Trimming took 5 bases from V and 3 from J, leaving 8 bases between them. The CDR3 DNA sequence: TGTGCCAGCAGCCGCAGGGTTGGGGCCAACGTCCTGACTTTC. Amino acid sequence: CASSRRVGANVLTF.

V and J are TRBV5-1 and TRBJ1-2, with 9 bases that match TRBD1. The CDR3 spans 13 residues. Germline CDR1 and CDR2: SGHRS and YFSETQ. J lost 4 bases, V lost 2 bases, and 0 bases had no gene match. CDR3 DNA sequence: TGCGCCAGCAGCTTACAGGGGGCCTATGGCTACACCTTC. Protein: CASSLQGAYGYTF.

The chain employs TRBV4-2 and TRBJ2-2, with D perhaps TRBD2 (6 bases). The V end was cut by 1 base, the J end by 7 bases, with 16 bases between. This CDR3 contains 16 residues. CDR1 and CDR2 (germline): LGHNA, YNFKEQ. The CDR3 DNA is TGTGCCAGCAGCCAAGCGGCCATAGCGGAAGGCGGGGAGCTGTTTTTT. Protein sequence: CASSQAAIAEGGELFF.

The V call is TRBV28, the J call TRBJ2-7; TRBD1 aligns across 10 bases. Germline V CDR1 and CDR2: MDHEN, SYDVKM. CDR3 length: 16 residues. Trimming cost V 6 bases and J 5 bases; bases outside gene matches: 13. The CDR3, as DNA: TGTGCCAGCAGCTTGTTCTATGGGACAGGGGCGGACGAGCAGTACTTC. It translates to CASSLFYGTGADEQYF. The whole variable domain, remainder taken from reference TRBV28 and TRBJ2-7, is DVKVTQSSRYLVKRTGEKVFLECVQDMDHENMFWYRQDPGLGLRLIYFSYDVKMKEKGDIPEGYSVSREKKERFSLILESASTNQTSMYLCASSLFYGTGADEQYFGPGTRLTVT.

The chain combines TRBV7-9 with TRBJ2-2; D is possibly TRBD1 (6 bases). Germline loops: CDR1 SEHNR, CDR2 FQNEAQ (reference sequence). The CDR3 consists of 15 residues. V dropped 4 bases and J dropped 3 bases, with 12 bases sitting between them. The CDR3 region has the DNA TGTGCCAGCAGCTACAGGGATAGGGACACCGGGGAGCTGTTTTTT. This encodes CASSYRDRDTGELFF.

The gene calls are TRBV30 and TRBJ1-6, with 7 positions matching TRBD1. CDR1 is GTSNPN, CDR2 SVGIG, per germline (reference sequence). V was pared by 3 bases and J by 7 bases, with 9 bases of the junction left unmatched. The CDR3 loop spans 15 amino acids. This chain's CDR3 is CAWSTTRGGNSPLHF. The CDR3 DNA follows: TGTGCCTGGAGCACGACCAGAGGGGGCAATTCACCCCTCCACTTT.

The gene calls are TRBV5-1 and TRBJ1-1, with TRBD1 as a possible D gene (5 bases). Trimming removed 0 bases at V and 4 bases at J, with 10 bases between. This CDR3 comprises 14 residues. CDR1 is SGHRS, CDR2 YFSETQ, per germline. CDR3 residues: CASSLGQLFTEAFF. The CDR3 DNA sequence: TGCGCCAGCAGCTTGGGACAGCTATTCACTGAAGCTTTCTTT.

The genes are TRBV27 and TRBJ2-2, with 8 bases lining up with TRBD1. Germline loops: CDR1 MNHEY, CDR2 SMNVEV (reference sequence). V was clipped by 6 bases and J by 5 bases; unmatched bases: 5. CDR3 size: 14 residues. CDR3 DNA: TGTGCCAGCAGCTTGAACAGGGGGACCGGGGAGCTGTTTTTT. This encodes CASSLNRGTGELFF.

The chain carries TRBV7-8 and TRBJ1-1; D might be TRBD1 (6 bases). Deletions cut 5 bases from V and 4 bases from J, with 20 bases between. This CDR3 comprises 16 residues. Germline values: CDR1 SGHVS, CDR2 FQNEAQ. This CDR3 reads CASSPLRGQGFTEAFF. The CDR3 DNA reads as TGTGCCAGCAGCCCGCTAAGAGGGCAGGGGTTCACTGAAGCTTTCTTT. Full variable domain (outside the CDR3, taken from reference TRBV7-8 and TRBJ1-1): GAGVSQSPRYKVAKRGQDVALRCDPISGHVSLFWYQQALGQGPEFLTYFQNEAQLDKSGLPSDRFFAERPEGSVSTLKIQRTQQEDSAVYLCASSPLRGQGFTEAFFGQGTRLTVV.

The CDR3 bases are TGTGCCAGCAGTTTGGGGGGGATGGTGGATCATGCCCTCCACTTT. Its protein product is CASSLGGMVDHALHF. The chain uses TRBV28 and TRBJ1-6, with D possibly TRBD1 on 5 matching bases. In germline, CDR1 is MDHEN, CDR2 SYDVKM. Trimming left V 3 bases short and J 14 bases short, with 20 bases between. The CDR3 has 15 residues. Full variable domain (missing parts from reference TRBV28 and TRBJ1-6): DVKVTQSSRYLVKRTGEKVFLECVQDMDHENMFWYRQDPGLGLRLIYFSYDVKMKEKGDIPEGYSVSREKKERFSLILESASTNQTSMYLCASSLGGMVDHALHFGNGTRLTVT.

The chain joins TRBV19 to TRBJ2-7, with 8 bases aligning to TRBD1. The CDR3 totals 16 residues. The germline V gene has CDR1 LNHDA and CDR2 SQIVND (reference sequence). V lost 6 bases to trimming and J lost 0 bases; unmatched junction nucleotides: 10. CDR3 in DNA: TGTGCCAGTAGGGCTACAAACAGGGGGATCTCCTACGAGCAGTACTTC. This sequence encodes CASRATNRGISYEQYF.

This clone was seen a handful of times. V and J are TRBV4-1 and TRBJ2-1; weak D call: TRBD2 (5 bases). The V and J ends lost 3 bases and 0 bases respectively, with 9 bases between them. This CDR3 has 15 residues. The germline CDR1 and CDR2 sequences are MGHRA and YSYEKL. This CDR3 reads CASSQLGSSYNEQFF. The CDR3, as DNA: TGCGCCAGCAGCCAGTTGGGGAGCTCCTACAATGAGCAGTTCTTC.

The CDR3 loop reads CASSLGQSSYEQYF. The CDR3, as DNA: TGCGCCAGCAGCTTGGGACAGAGTTCCTACGAGCAGTACTTC. The rearrangement links TRBV5-1 to TRBJ2-7; D might be TRBD1 (5 bases). This CDR3 has 14 residues. Trimming pared 0 bases from V and 1 base from J, leaving 8 bases between. CDR1 is SGHRS and CDR2 is YFSETQ in the germline V gene.

This sequence joins TRBV19 and TRBJ2-2; D is possibly TRBD2 (5 bases). CDR3 length: 14 amino acids. Germline V gene lookup returns CDR1 LNHDA and CDR2 SQIVND (reference sequence). Trimming stripped 4 bases from V and 6 bases from J, with 12 bases between. This chain's CDR3 is CASSTGREAGELFF. The CDR3 DNA follows: TGTGCCAGTAGTACTGGACGGGAAGCCGGGGAGCTGTTTTTT.

V gene TRBV3-1 (or the pseudogene TRBV3-2) combines with J gene TRBJ2-1; 9 nucleotides line up with TRBD2. CDR3 size: 16 residues. V trimming: 0 bases; J trimming: 7 bases; junction bases outside the gene matches: 7. CDR1 and CDR2 (germline): LGHDT, YNNKEL (reference sequence). This CDR3 is CASSQDLGAGGNEQFF. In nucleotides, the CDR3 is TGTGCCAGCAGCCAAGATCTAGGGGCGGGGGGGAATGAGCAGTTCTTC.

V is TRBV2 and J is TRBJ2-7, with 11 bases lining up with TRBD2. CDR3 length: 18 residues. Per the germline V gene, CDR1 is SNHLY and CDR2 is FYNNEI. With V trimmed by 8 bases and J by 0 bases, 15 bases remained unmatched. The CDR3 is CASYRVAGGPSSSYEQYF. The CDR3 DNA follows: TGTGCCAGCTACCGGGTAGCGGGAGGGCCCTCGAGCTCCTACGAGCAGTACTTC.

The V gene is TRBV7-8, the J gene TRBJ1-1; 7 bases agree with TRBD1. The CDR3 is 16 amino acids. CDR1 is SGHVS, CDR2 FQNEAQ, per germline. With 5 bases clipped from V and 0 bases from J, the junction kept 9 bases outside the gene matches. The CDR3 DNA sequence: TGTGCCAGCAGCCCCGGGACAGCCCTCTTGAACACTGAAGCTTTCTTT. This encodes CASSPGTALLNTEAFF.

The chain joins TRBV5-1 to TRBJ2-1, with D tentatively TRBD2 (6 bases). The CDR3 length is 14 residues. V was clipped by 9 bases and J by 7 bases, with 20 bases between them. Germline CDR1 reads SGHRS; CDR2 reads YFSETQ. CDR3 sequence reads: CATDPGLGRNEQFF. DNA for the CDR3: TGCGCCACCGACCCGGGACTCGGAAGGAATGAGCAGTTCTTC.

The rearrangement uses TRBV28 and TRBJ1-2; maybe TRBD1 (6 bases). The V end lost 6 bases, the J end lost 0 bases, and 20 bases lay between the germline ends. Germline assignment: CDR1 MDHEN and CDR2 SYDVKM. This CDR3 has 17 residues. The CDR3 sequence: CASRGTGGGRPNYGYTF. CDR3 DNA sequence: TGTGCCAGCAGGGGGACGGGCGGGGGCAGACCTAACTATGGCTACACCTTC.

The V call is TRBV5-1, the J call TRBJ1-2; 9 bases map to TRBD1. The CDR3 length is 14 residues. Germline CDR1 is SGHRS and CDR2 is YFSETQ. Trimming at V came to 6 bases and at J to 8 bases, leaving 11 bases not matched to a gene. The CDR3 DNA is TGCGCCAGCACCCTCCCGGGACAGGGCCGCGGCTACACCTTC. It is translated as CASTLPGQGRGYTF.

This chain connects TRBV5-4 to TRBJ2-1, with TRBD2 identical over 12 bases. The CDR3 is made up of 16 amino acids. The germline CDR1 and CDR2 sequences are SGHNT and YYREEE (reference sequence). V was pared by 6 bases and J by 6 bases, with 10 bases of the junction left unmatched. The CDR3 bases are TGTGCCAGCAACCTGGCCGGGACTAGCGGGTCCAATGAGCAGTTCTTC. It codes for CASNLAGTSGSNEQFF.

A few counts support this clone. The chain joins TRBV7-3 to TRBJ2-2; 11 bases match TRBD2. The CDR3 runs 15 residues. Germline V gene lookup returns CDR1 SGHTA and CDR2 FQGTGA. V was pared by 3 bases and J by 4 bases, with 1 base of the junction left unmatched. This CDR3 reads CASSFSGGATGELFF. The CDR3 DNA reads as TGTGCCAGCAGCTTTAGCGGGGGGGCCACCGGGGAGCTGTTTTTT.

A word on this clone: Other DNA sequences in this sample translate to the same CDR3. J is TRBJ2-2 and V is TRBV3-1 (or the pseudogene TRBV3-2), with a possible D match to TRBD2 (7 bases). CDR1 is LGHDT and CDR2 is YNNKEL in the germline V gene (reference sequence). Trimming removed 5 bases at V and 3 bases at J, with 13 bases between. This CDR3 contains 15 residues. This CDR3 reads CASSRGGRDTGELFF. The CDR3 DNA is TGTGCCAGCAGCAGGGGGGGGCGGGACACCGGGGAGCTGTTTTTT.

The CDR3, as DNA: TGCGCCAGCAGCACTAGACAGGGTCCAGGACAAGAGACCCAGTACTTC. It encodes CASSTRQGPGQETQYF. The V and J genes are TRBV5-1 and TRBJ2-5, with TRBD1 identical over 7 bases. Germline V gives CDR1 SGHRS, CDR2 YFSETQ. The CDR3 has 16 residues. Losses at the gene ends were 4 bases for V and 2 bases for J; bases not matched to a gene: 11.

The V and J genes are TRBV3-1 (or the pseudogene TRBV3-2) and TRBJ2-3; TRBD2 agrees at 7 bases. Germline V lookup: CDR1 LGHDT, CDR2 YNNKEL (reference sequence). This CDR3 spans 15 amino acids. V gave up 2 bases and J gave up 6 bases; unmatched junction bases: 8. CDR3: CASSQQAGPGDTQYF. CDR3 nucleotides: TGTGCCAGCAGCCAACAAGCGGGGCCCGGGGATACGCAGTATTTT.

V and J are TRBV7-2 and TRBJ1-1, with TRBD1 as a possible D gene (5 bases). Germline V gene sequence: CDR1 SGHTA, CDR2 FQGNSA. The CDR3 is 14 residues long. With 6 bases removed from V and 1 base from J, the gap between germline ends came to 12 bases. The CDR3 here is CASSPLTGNTEAFF. The CDR3 region has the DNA TGTGCCAGCAGTCCACTTACAGGGAACACTGAAGCTTTCTTT.

This clone occurred once. This sequence joins TRBV10-3 and TRBJ1-5; TRBD1 might be the D (5 bases). V was cut by 3 bases and J by 0 bases, with 6 bases left in between. This CDR3 region has 14 residues. From germline, CDR1 is ENHRY and CDR2 SYGVKD. The CDR3 reads CAISDRVSNQPQHF. As DNA, the CDR3 is TGTGCCATCAGTGACAGGGTTAGCAATCAGCCCCAGCATTTT.